The 5 T cell receptor beta chains given below trace back to one sample, sequenced in a study of blood T cell repertoires in COVID-19. The protocol was immunoSEQ multiplex PCR, while the TCRdb copy is restricted to in-frame clones and leaves out a portion. Among about 110,000 clones listed, just over 85% were seen once. The sequenced material came from peripheral blood. Receptor source: a human donor in a cohort sampled during active COVID-19.

This chain uses TRBV27 with TRBJ2-5, with 7 bases identical to TRBD2. Trimming removed 3 bases from V and 5 bases from J; junction bases left unmatched: 6. Germline CDR1 and CDR2: MNHEY and SMNVEV (reference sequence). The CDR3 spans 14 residues. The CDR3 loop reads CASSFAGVGETQYF. CDR3 bases: TGTGCCAGCAGTTTCGCGGGAGTGGGCGAGACCCAGTACTTC.

The chain is built from TRBV14 and TRBJ2-1; 13 bases align to TRBD2. CDR1 is SGHDN, CDR2 FVKESK, per germline. V dropped 3 bases and J dropped 4; count of bases not matched to a gene: 0. This CDR3 has 15 amino acids. The CDR3 loop reads CASSQGLAGYNEQFF. CDR3 DNA sequence: TGTGCCAGCAGCCAGGGACTAGCGGGATACAATGAGCAGTTCTTC.

CDR3 in DNA: TGTGCCAGCCTAGGGGTGTGGGGCACCGGGGAGCTGTTTTTT. Translation: CASLGVWGTGELFF. The V call is TRBV6-5, the J call TRBJ2-2; TRBD1 is a possible D gene (5 bases). In germline, CDR1 is MNHEY, CDR2 SVGAGI. The ends were cut back, 8 bases at V and 4 bases at J, with 14 bases in the middle. This CDR3 region has 14 residues.

The chain joins TRBV4-1 to TRBJ1-2; a weak D match, TRBD1 (6 bases). V was clipped by 1 base and J by 4 bases, with 16 bases between them. The CDR3 consists of 16 residues. CDR1 is MGHRA, CDR2 YSYEKL, per germline. The CDR3 sequence is CASSQAPGQILYGYTF. The CDR3 DNA sequence: TGCGCCAGCAGCCAAGCGCCTGGACAGATACTCTATGGCTACACCTTC.

The chain recombines TRBV11-2 with TRBJ1-1, with 7 bases lining up with TRBD1. J gave up 1 base and V 7 bases, and 6 bases lay outside the gene matches. The CDR3 runs 14 residues. Germline V CDR1 and CDR2: SGHAT, FQNNGV. The CDR3 DNA reads TGTGCCAGCACCCTGGACAGGAGGAACACTGAAGCTTTCTTT. Amino acid sequence: CASTLDRRNTEAFF. Drawing the rest from reference TRBV11-2 and TRBJ1-1, the complete variable domain is EAGVAQSPRYKIIEKRQSVAFWCNPISGHATLYWYQQILGQGPKLLIQFQNNGVVDDSQLPKDRFSAERLKGVDSTLKIQPAKLEDSAVYLCASTLDRRNTEAFFGQGTRLTVV.